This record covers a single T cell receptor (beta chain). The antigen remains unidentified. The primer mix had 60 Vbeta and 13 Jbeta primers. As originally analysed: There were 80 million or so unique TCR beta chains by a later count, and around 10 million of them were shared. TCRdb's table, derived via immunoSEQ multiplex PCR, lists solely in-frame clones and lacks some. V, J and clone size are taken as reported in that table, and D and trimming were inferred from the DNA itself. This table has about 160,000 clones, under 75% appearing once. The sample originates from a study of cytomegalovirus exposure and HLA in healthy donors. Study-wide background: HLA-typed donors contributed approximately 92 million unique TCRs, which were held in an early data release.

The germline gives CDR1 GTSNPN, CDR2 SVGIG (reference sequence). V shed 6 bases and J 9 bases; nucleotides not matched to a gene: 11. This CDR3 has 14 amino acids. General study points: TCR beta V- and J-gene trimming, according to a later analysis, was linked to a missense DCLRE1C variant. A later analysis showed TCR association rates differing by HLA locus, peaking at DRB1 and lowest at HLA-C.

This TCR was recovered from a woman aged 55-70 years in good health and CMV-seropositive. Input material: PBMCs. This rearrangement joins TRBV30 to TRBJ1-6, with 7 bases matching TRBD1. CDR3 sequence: CACRLDRDSSPLHF. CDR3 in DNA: TGTGCCTGCCGCCTCGACAGGGACAGTTCACCCCTCCACTTT.